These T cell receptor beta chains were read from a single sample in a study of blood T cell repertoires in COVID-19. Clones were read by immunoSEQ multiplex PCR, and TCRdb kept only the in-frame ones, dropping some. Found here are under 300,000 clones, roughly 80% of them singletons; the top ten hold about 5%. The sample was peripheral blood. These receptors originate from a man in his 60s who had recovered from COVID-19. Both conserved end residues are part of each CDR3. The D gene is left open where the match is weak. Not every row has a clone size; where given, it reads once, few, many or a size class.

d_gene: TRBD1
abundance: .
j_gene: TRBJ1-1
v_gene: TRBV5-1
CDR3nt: TGCGCCAGCAGCCGAGACAGGGTAAGCACTGAAGCTTTCTTT
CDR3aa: CASSRDRVSTEAFF

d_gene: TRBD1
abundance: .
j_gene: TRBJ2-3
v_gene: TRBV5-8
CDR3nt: TGTGCCAGCAGCTTGGTTGGGACAGGGGAACATACGCAGTATTTT
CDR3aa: CASSLVGTGEHTQYF

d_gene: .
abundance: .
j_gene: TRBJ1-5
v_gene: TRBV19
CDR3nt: TGTGCCAGTAGTCAACAGGGTGACAATCAGCCCCAGCATTTT
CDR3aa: CASSQQGDNQPQHF

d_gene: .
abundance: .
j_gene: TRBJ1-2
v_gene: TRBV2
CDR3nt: TGTGCCAGCAGTGAACTTCGGGGTAACTATGGCTACACCTTC
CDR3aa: CASSELRGNYGYTF

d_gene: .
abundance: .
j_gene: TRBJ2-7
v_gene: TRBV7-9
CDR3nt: TGTGCCAGCAGCTTAGGACAGGTGAACTACGAGCAGTACTTC
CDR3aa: CASSLGQVNYEQYF

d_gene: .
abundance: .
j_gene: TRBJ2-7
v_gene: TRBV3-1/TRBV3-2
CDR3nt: TGTGCCAGCAGCCTTAAAGGGAGGTCGTACGAGCAGTACTTC
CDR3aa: CASSLKGRSYEQYF

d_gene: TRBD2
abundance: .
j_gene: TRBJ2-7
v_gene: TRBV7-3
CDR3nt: TGTGCCAGCAGCTTTAGCGGGGTGCCTCGAGACGAGCAGTACTTC
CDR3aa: CASSFSGVPRDEQYF

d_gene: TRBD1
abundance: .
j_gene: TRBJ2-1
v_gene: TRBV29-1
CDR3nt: TGCAGCGTAGATGGACAGGGGGCTTACAATGAGCAGTTCTTC
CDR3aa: CSVDGQGAYNEQFF

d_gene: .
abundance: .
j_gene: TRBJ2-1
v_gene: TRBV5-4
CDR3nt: TGTGCCAGCAGCTTGGGGGGCGGGGGCCGCTTCAATGAGCAGTTCTTC
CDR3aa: CASSLGGGGRFNEQFF

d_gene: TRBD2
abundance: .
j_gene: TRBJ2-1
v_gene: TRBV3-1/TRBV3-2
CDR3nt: TGTGCCAGCACCCGGACTAGCGGGTACAATGAGCAGTTCTTC
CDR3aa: CASTRTSGYNEQFF

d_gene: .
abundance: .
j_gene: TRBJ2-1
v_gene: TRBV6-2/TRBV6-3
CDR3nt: TGTGCCAGCAGCCAAACGAGGCAATCCTACAATGAGCAGTTCTTC
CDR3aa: CASSQTRQSYNEQFF

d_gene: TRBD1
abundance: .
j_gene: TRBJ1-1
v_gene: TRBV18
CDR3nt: TGTGCCAGCTCGCCTGACAGGGCCCAAGCTTTCTTT
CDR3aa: CASSPDRAQAFF

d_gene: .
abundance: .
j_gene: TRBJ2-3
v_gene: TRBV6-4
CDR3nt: TGTGCCAGCAGCCTCTCGGGGTCTAGCACAGATACGCAGTATTTT
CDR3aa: CASSLSGSSTDTQYF

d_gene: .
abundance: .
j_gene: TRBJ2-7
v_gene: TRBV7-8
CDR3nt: TGTGCCAGCAGCTTAGCGCAGGCAGGGAAGAAAGTCTACGAGCAGTACTTC
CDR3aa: CASSLAQAGKKVYEQYF

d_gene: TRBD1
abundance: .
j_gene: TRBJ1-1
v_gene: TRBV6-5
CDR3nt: TGTGCTACCCGAACAGGGGCGATGAACACTGAAGCTTTCTTT
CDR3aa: CATRTGAMNTEAFF

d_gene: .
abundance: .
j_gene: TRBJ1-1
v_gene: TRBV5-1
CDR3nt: TGCGCCAGCAGCTTGGGGCAAGGCCGGGCTGAAGCTTTCTTT
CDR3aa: CASSLGQGRAEAFF

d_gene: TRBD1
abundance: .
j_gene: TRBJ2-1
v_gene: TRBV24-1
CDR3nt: TGTGCCACCAGTGACACTAACAGGGGCGATTACAATGAGCAGTTCTTC
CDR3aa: CATSDTNRGDYNEQFF

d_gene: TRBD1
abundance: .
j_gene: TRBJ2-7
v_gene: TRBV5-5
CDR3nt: TGTGCCAGCAGTGGGACAGTGAGCTCCTACGAGCAGTACTTC
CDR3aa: CASSGTVSSYEQYF

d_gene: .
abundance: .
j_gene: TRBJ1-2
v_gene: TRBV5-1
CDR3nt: TGCGCCAGCAGCTTTCCAGGGGATGCCTATGGCTACACCTTC
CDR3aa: CASSFPGDAYGYTF

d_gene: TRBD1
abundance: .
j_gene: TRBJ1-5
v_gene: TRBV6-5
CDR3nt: TGTGCCACCTCCGGACAGGGCAACAATCAGCCCCAGCATTTT
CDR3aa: CATSGQGNNQPQHF

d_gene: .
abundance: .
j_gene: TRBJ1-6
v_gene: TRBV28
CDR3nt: TGTGCCAGCAGGCCCTCGGGACTTGAAAATTCACCCCTCCACTTT
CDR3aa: CASRPSGLENSPLHF

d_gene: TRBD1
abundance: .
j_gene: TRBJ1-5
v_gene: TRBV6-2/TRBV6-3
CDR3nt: TGTGCCAGCAGCCGCCGCGGACAGGGGAGGGGCAATCAGCCCCAGCATTTT
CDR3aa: CASSRRGQGRGNQPQHF

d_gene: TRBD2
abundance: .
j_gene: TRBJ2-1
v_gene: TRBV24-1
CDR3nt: TGTGCCACCAGTGGGGGAGGGTTGCTCAAAGGGGAGCAGTTCTTC
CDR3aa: CATSGGGLLKGEQFF

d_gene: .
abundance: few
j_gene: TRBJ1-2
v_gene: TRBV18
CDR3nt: TGTGCCAGCTCACCAGGGGTAGAGCGGGGCTACACCTTC
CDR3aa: CASSPGVERGYTF

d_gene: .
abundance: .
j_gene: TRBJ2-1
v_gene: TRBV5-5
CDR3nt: TGTGCCAGCCGGGGTGCGTACATTGAGCAGTTCTTC
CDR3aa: CASRGAYIEQFF

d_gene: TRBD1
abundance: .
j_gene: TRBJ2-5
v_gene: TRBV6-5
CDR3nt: TGTGCCAGCAGTTACAACCGGGACAGGGTGGAAGAGACCCAGTACTTC
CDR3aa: CASSYNRDRVEETQYF

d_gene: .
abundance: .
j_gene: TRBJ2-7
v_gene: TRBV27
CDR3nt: TGTGCCAGCAGTCCGCTTAGCGCTCCCTACGAGCAGTACTTC
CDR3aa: CASSPLSAPYEQYF

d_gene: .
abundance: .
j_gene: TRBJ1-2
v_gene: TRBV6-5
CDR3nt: TGTGCCAGCAGCCCCAACCGGGTCCGCTACACCTTC
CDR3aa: CASSPNRVRYTF

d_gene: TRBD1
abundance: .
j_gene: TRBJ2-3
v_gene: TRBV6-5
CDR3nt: TGTGCCAGCAGTTACACTTGGACAGGGACGACAGATACGCAGTATTTT
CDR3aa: CASSYTWTGTTDTQYF

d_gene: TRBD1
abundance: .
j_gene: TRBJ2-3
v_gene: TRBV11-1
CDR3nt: TGTGCCAGCAGCGAGGGGACAGGCCCAGATACGCAGTATTTT
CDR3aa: CASSEGTGPDTQYF

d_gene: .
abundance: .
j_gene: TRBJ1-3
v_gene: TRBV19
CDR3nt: TGTGCCAGTAGTTGGACTGCCGGCTCTGGAAACACCATATATTTT
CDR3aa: CASSWTAGSGNTIYF

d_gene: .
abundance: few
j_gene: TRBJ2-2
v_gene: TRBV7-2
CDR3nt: TGTGCCAGCAGACCTAACCCCACCGGGGAGCTGTTTTTT
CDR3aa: CASRPNPTGELFF

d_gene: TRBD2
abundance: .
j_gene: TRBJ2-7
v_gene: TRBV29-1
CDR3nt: TGCAGCGTTGTATTTTCCAGGACTAGCGATAGGGAGCAGTACTTC
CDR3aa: CSVVFSRTSDREQYF

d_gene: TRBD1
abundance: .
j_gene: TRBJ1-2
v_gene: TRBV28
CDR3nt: TGTGCCAGCAGTTCACAGGGGGATATAAACTATGGCTACACCTTC
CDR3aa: CASSSQGDINYGYTF

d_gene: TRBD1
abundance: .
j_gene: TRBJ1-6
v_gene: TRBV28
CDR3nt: TGTGCCAGCAGTCCTACGGGCAGGGGGCCATCCCCCCCCCTCCACTTT
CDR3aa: CASSPTGRGPSPPLHF

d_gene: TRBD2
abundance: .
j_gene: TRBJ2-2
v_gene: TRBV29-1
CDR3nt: TGCAGCGTACTGGCCACGGGGGGGCCGCGGACCGGGGAGCTGTTTTTT
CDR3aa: CSVLATGGPRTGELFF

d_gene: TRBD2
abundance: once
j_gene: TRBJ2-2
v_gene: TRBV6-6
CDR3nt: TGTGCCAGCAGTTATGATCGGGAGCGGGGCGGGGAGCTGTTTTTT
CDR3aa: CASSYDRERGGELFF

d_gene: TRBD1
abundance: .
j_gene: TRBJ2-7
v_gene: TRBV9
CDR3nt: TGTGCCAGCAGCGCCAGGGTGACAGGGGCCTACGAGCAGTACTTC
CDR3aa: CASSARVTGAYEQYF

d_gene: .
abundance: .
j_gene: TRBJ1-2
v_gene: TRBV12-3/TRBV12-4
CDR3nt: TGTGCCAGCAGTCGAACAGGGCAGCATGGCTACACCTTC
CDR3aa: CASSRTGQHGYTF

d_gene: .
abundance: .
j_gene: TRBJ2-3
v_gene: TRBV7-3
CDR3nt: TGTGCCAGCAGCTTAACGGGGCTAGGCTCTAGCACAGATACGCAGTATTTT
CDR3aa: CASSLTGLGSSTDTQYF

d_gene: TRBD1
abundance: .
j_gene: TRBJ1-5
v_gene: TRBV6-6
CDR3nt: TGTGCCACCCGTACAGGGGGCCATCAGCCCCAGCATTTT
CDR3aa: CATRTGGHQPQHF

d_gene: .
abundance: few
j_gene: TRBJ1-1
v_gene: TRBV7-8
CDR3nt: TGTGCCAGCAGCCCGGGGGGGAACACTGAAGCTTTCTTT
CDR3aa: CASSPGGNTEAFF

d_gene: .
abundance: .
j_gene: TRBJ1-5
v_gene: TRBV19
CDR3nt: TGTGCCAGTAATGCCCCGCCAGTTTCTAATCAGCCCCAGCATTTT
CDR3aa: CASNAPPVSNQPQHF